This entry is about one T cell receptor (beta chain). Its antigen is not known. The donors were part of the validation cohort of over a hundred subjects. That cohort was separate from the first cohort, which comprised 700 or so subjects. This table comes from immunoSEQ multiplex PCR, and its TCRdb copy is limited to in-frame clones, with some not included. The table includes 100,000 to 150,000 clones, roughly nine tenths detected once. The data were obtained in a study of cytomegalovirus exposure and HLA in healthy donors. Overall study findings and caveats: In vitro work confirmed that a few CMV-associated chains recognize CMV antigens. Cytomegalovirus-associated TCR beta chains were listed, numbering around 150. High specificity and sensitivity for cytomegalovirus status were reported for the classifier.

There are 16 residues in the CDR3. Germline lookup yields CDR1 SGHRS and CDR2 YFSETQ. The V and J ends lost 0 bases and 3 bases respectively, with 13 bases between them. Sequencing was carried out using PBMCs. The chain has TRBV5-1 and TRBJ1-3; D call uncertain. This clonotype was sampled from a man aged 25 to 45 in good health and CMV-seronegative. The CDR3: CASSLVSGEGGNTIYF. The DNA of the CDR3 is TGCGCCAGCAGCTTGGTATCCGGGGAGGGTGGAAACACCATATATTTT.